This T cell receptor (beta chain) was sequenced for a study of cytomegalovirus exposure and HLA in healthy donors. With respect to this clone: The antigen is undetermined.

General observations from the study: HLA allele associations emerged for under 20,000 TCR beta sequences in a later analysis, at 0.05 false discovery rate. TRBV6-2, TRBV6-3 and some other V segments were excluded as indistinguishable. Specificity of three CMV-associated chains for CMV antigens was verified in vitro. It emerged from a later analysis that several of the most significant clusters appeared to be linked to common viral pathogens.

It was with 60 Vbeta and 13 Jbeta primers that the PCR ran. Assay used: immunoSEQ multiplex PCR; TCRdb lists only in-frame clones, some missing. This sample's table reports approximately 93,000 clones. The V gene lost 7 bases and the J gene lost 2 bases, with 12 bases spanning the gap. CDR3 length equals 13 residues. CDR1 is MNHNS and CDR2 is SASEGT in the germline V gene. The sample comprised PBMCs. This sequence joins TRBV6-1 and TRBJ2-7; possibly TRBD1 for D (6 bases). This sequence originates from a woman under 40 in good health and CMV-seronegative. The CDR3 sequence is CASTWDITYEQYF. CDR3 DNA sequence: TGTGCCAGCACCTGGGACATTACCTACGAGCAGTACTTC.